This T cell receptor beta chain originates from a study of blood T cell repertoires in COVID-19. Study-wide background: COVID-19 samples from acute and convalescent phases originated in the United States, Italy and Spain. T cells, B-cell-depleted T cells, or PBMCs provided the cDNA or gDNA that served as material.

The CDR3 consists of 14 residues. From germline, CDR1 is LGHDT and CDR2 YNNKEL (reference sequence). Trimming removed 5 bases from V and 7 bases from J; junction bases left unmatched: 4. Clones were read by immunoSEQ multiplex PCR, and TCRdb kept only the in-frame ones, dropping some. Of a few hundred thousand clones in the sample, roughly nine tenths were seen once. The sample comprised peripheral blood. The V gene is TRBV3-1 (or the pseudogene TRBV3-2), the J gene TRBJ2-2, with 10 bases fitting TRBD1. This sequence was found in a woman aged 40 to 55 who had recovered from COVID-19. CDR3 sequence: CASSLTGGGGELFF. The CDR3 nucleotides are TGTGCCAGCAGCTTGACAGGGGGCGGCGGGGAGCTGTTTTTT.